This T cell receptor (beta chain) was identified during a study of cytomegalovirus exposure and HLA in healthy donors (dated by TCRdb to the late 2010s). Concerning the study at large: According to an earlier analysis of 587 of the donors, some 180 million T cells yielded some 120 million unique TCR beta sequences and around 280 Gb of sequence data. Roughly 300 gigabases of sequencing data and 70 million to 85 million unique TCR sequences were included in an early release covering over 600 HLA-typed donors. Among the roughly 390 genotyped donors, under 90% belonged to the genetic ancestry cluster associated with self-reported Caucasian donors. The study aimed to test whether cataloging public T cell receptors could reveal signatures of past pathogen exposure. Using immunosequencing, the study profiled T cell repertoires from some 670 subjects and related those repertoires to cytomegalovirus serostatus. Along with the approximately 620-subject first cohort, a separate validation cohort of over 90 different subjects was used. The study combined high-throughput TCR immunosequencing, statistical association of individual TCRs with disease status, and machine learning to predict cytomegalovirus infection status. A later analysis re-analyzed previously published TCR beta repertoires from approximately 670 donors and added high-resolution HLA genotyping to study TCR occurrence patterns. The later analysis used no new phenotypic data to find candidate immune exposures, relying instead on TCR beta sequences and their occurrence across donors. In an earlier analysis of 500 to 650 of the donors, high-throughput TCR beta sequencing was used to judge whether each TCR beta V gene segment behaved as functional or pseudogenic. Donor age, sex, ethnicity and CMV serostatus were compiled alongside the repertoire data. In a later genetic analysis, genome-wide SNP genotypes for about 55% of the roughly 700 donors were used, and that subset was treated as a discovery cohort. Every discovery cohort repertoire had been produced on one sequencing platform. Class I and class II HLA loci were covered by the typing at four-digit resolution. The number of donors typed differed by locus, with roughly 629-640 for A, B, C, DRB1 and DQB1, roughly 520 for DQA1, 600 to 610 for DPA1, and 472 for DPB1. Because of strong linkage in the cohort, roughly 5 DR-DQ haplotypes were treated as single units for association and clustering. Across approximately 400 genotyped donors of the cohort, an average of approximately 200,000 unique TCR beta nucleotide sequences per donor were sequenced, and 15% to 20% of those sequences were non-productive.

Library preparation used the immunoSEQ multiplex PCR assay. For the multiplex PCR, a mixture combining 60 forward primers for TCR Vbeta segments and 13 reverse primers for TCR Jbeta segments was used. The CDR3 region of rearranged TCR beta genes was amplified from genomic DNA with a multiplex PCR assay. Amplified TCR beta libraries were sequenced as 87-base-pair reads on the Illumina HiSeq System. Per the original workflow: Across the 600 to 700 repertoires, a later analysis counted approximately 75 million unique TCR beta chains, roughly 11 million of which were shared by at least two donors. To remove PCR and sequencing errors, raw reads were error-corrected and collapsed into unique sequences using a nearest-neighbor algorithm that merged closely related sequences. To assign V, D and J gene segments, CDR3 sequences were aligned to IMGT reference sequences. For a sequence to be retained, a match of at least six nucleotides to both a V gene segment and a J gene segment was required. Rearrangements were called productive when the CDR3 lacked stop codons and stayed in frame with V and J; all others were non-productive. Following IMGT convention, CDR3 was defined as the stretch from the second conserved V-encoded cysteine to the conserved J-encoded phenylalanine. In an earlier analysis of approximately 500 of the donors, sequences lacking an unambiguous match to a single V gene segment were excluded. An earlier analysis of several hundred of the donors called V segments functional above 56.7% productive rearrangements and segregating when the between-donor standard deviation exceeded 5%. To diagnose cytomegalovirus status from the catalog of TCR beta chain sequences, a statistical classification framework was built. V and J gene assignment, in a later analysis, came from comparing TCR nucleotide sequences with IMGT/GENE-DB human TR gene sequences. A later analysis assigned CDR3 sequences and most-parsimonious VDJ recombination scenarios with the TCRdist pipeline. In a later analysis, every TCR beta chain was defined by the combination of its CDR3 amino acid sequence and its V-gene family, and reads without a unique V-gene family were dropped. A later analysis removed 550 to 700 highly shared, low-generation-probability nucleotide sequences to deal with suspected cross-contamination and a sequencing artifact. In a later analysis, a clonal expansion index for each public chain was calculated from normalized within-repertoire ranks of inferred template counts. A later analysis computed generation probabilities with a VDJ recombination model fitted to out-of-frame rearrangements, and checked the results against IGoR. In a later analysis, hypergeometric tests were used to score TCR-TCR, TCR-HLA and TCR-CMV co-occurrence, with a repertoire-size bias correction applied to TCR pairs. False discovery rates were estimated in a later analysis by permuting HLA or CMV assignments 20 times. In a later analysis, co-occurring TCRs were grouped using DBSCAN, with TCRdist sequence similarity added in when clustering inside HLA-allele-positive subsets. For co-occurrence clustering, repertoires with fewer than 30,000 or more than 120,000 public chains were excluded, along with 4 to 6 repertoires with anomalous nucleotide sharing. In TCRdb, the immuneACCESS table is reduced to in-frame sequences with V and J assigned. These tables do not hold every clone; where another copy was compared, an unresolved V gene accounts for under half, and the others remain unexplained. The DNA was the basis for D and trimming; V, J and clone size are from that table. Counted in this sample were about 150,000 clones; roughly 80% of them appeared once. Approximately 10% of the sample is taken by the ten largest.

A note on this clone: Its cognate antigen has yet to be identified. Base qualities are not recorded, but no much larger clone differs from it by a single base.

From a lookup of the germline V gene (reference sequence), CDR1 and CDR2 are MNHEY and SMNVEV. The junction carries 8 bases between V and J, which are trimmed by 2 bases and 2 bases respectively. CDR3 length: 14 amino acids, cysteine to phenylalanine. Kept here is only the CDR3 DNA, which spans 42 bases and is read in frame from base 1. On the study overall, not on this receptor specifically: Compared with the approximately 700-donor mean, donors in an Asian-associated ancestry cluster had fewer N-insertions in productive TCRs, according to a later genetic analysis. In a later genetic analysis, a missense DCLRE1C variant was associated with V-gene and J-gene trimming of TCR beta chains, and the association was replicated in an independent cohort. A further reported finding was that TCR beta sequences accurately predicted the HLA-A and HLA-B alleles for most subjects in the first cohort. A few of the identified cytomegalovirus-associated TCR beta chains were confirmed in vitro to be specific for cytomegalovirus antigens. When HLA alleles, especially DR and DQ, strongly co-occurred, attributing TCR associations to individual alleles was difficult. A cluster of highly shared sequence variants was judged likely to be a technical artifact of the sequencing pipeline. The 87-base-pair reads could not distinguish some IMGT-functional V segments, including TRBV6-2 and TRBV6-3, so those segments were excluded. The classifier was reported to diagnose cytomegalovirus status with high specificity and sensitivity in both the original cohort and the validation cohort. A later analysis found that HLA-associated TCR beta chains were more clonally expanded and had lower generation probabilities than equally common non-associated chains. Correlated functional status among segregating V segments might be attributable to linkage disequilibrium, but an unknown experimental factor could not be ruled out. Most CMV-associated TCR beta chains appeared to be HLA-restricted in a later analysis, and the HLA associations seemed to be driven largely by CMV exposure. Broadly in line with IMGT annotations, most TCR beta V segments showed up in productive rearrangements about 87% or about 30% of the time in an earlier analysis of several hundred of the donors. At a false discovery rate of 0.05, a later analysis linked 15,000 to 20,000 TCR beta sequences to specific HLA alleles. Most TCR sequences were seen in very few donors, while some public TCRs were found in many individuals. In this cohort, only TCR beta chains were sequenced, and detectable features were limited by the absence of alpha or paired-chain data. Roughly uniform sequencing depth across donors was assumed in presence/absence analyses, although this assumption may not hold. Several of the top co-occurrence clusters appeared to be linked to parvovirus B19, influenza, CMV and Epstein-Barr virus, according to a later analysis. Immune exposure information for the cohort was limited to CMV serostatus. Because counts were too low, 15 to 20 rarely observed V segments, including chromosome 9 orphons, were excluded from the earlier analysis of under 650 of the donors. According to the authors, the approach could potentially be generalized to other disease states and immunological phenotypes. In a later analysis, the rate of TCR association differed among HLA loci, with DRB1 alleles having the most associated TCRs and HLA-C alleles having the fewest. Because HLA typing was unavailable for some donors at each locus, only the typed subset was used in association tests. A total of 164 TCR beta chains were listed by the study as associated with cytomegalovirus.

In total, more than 500 healthy bone marrow donors made up the cohort. At the time of sampling, all cohort members were nominally healthy, though unrecorded immune exposures were likely present. The donor tested CMV seropositive, placing the donor among the 250 to 300 seropositive members of the cohort. Every donor gave a peripheral blood sample, and the peripheral blood mononuclear cells from that sample were used for TCR beta sequencing. Genomic DNA was extracted from the blood cell samples with the Qiagen DNeasy Blood Extraction Kit. The chain employs TRBV27 and TRBJ2-3; no D gene is confidently identified. Specimen: PBMCs. This TCR derives from a man between 18 and 29 years old in good health and CMV-seropositive. The CDR3 amino acid sequence is: CASSLVGATDTQYF. The sequenced DNA: TGTGCCAGCAGTTTAGTCGGAGCCACAGATACGCAGTATTTT.